The rows below give T cell receptor beta chains drawn from one sample of a study of blood T cell repertoires in COVID-19. The repertoire was sequenced with immunoSEQ multiplex PCR; TCRdb's copy has only in-frame clones and lacks some. There are more than 65,000 clones in the sample; roughly 87% occur only once, and 5.5% to 8% lies in the top ten. Sample: peripheral blood. The receptors were sampled from a man between 45 and 60 years old with active COVID-19. Each CDR3 is given with its conserved first and last residue. The D gene is left open where the match is weak. Clone size is shown for a subset of rows, as once, few, many or a class of expanded clone.

CDR3: CASSLGGTGGSNGYTF
DNA: TGTGCCAGCAGCTTAGGAGGGACAGGGGGATCGAATGGCTACACCTTC
length: 16
D: TRBD1
J: TRBJ1-2
V: TRBV7-2
size: once

CDR3: CASGTGGNQPQHF
DNA: TGTGCCAGCGGGACAGGCGGCAATCAGCCCCAGCATTTT
length: 13
D: TRBD1
J: TRBJ1-5
V: TRBV6-5
size: -

CDR3: CASTRTGVRNEQFF
DNA: TGTGCCAGTACTCGAACGGGGGTGAGGAATGAGCAGTTCTTC
length: 14
D: -
J: TRBJ2-1
V: TRBV19
size: -

CDR3: CAAKDSDRGRGNQPQHF
DNA: TGTGCCGCCAAAGACTCCGACAGGGGAAGGGGAAATCAGCCCCAGCATTTT
length: 17
D: TRBD1
J: TRBJ1-5
V: TRBV24-1
size: -

CDR3: CASSRVPGQGSNQPQHF
DNA: TGTGCCAGCTCAAGAGTTCCGGGACAGGGTTCCAATCAGCCCCAGCATTTT
length: 17
D: TRBD1
J: TRBJ1-5
V: TRBV18
size: once

CDR3: CASSIRTGPQFANTGELFF
DNA: TGTGCCAGCAGTATCCGGACAGGGCCGCAGTTCGCGAACACCGGGGAGCTGTTTTTT
length: 19
D: TRBD1
J: TRBJ2-2
V: TRBV28
size: -

CDR3: CASKFDRRSYEQYF
DNA: TGTGCCAGCAAGTTCGACCGGAGGTCCTACGAGCAGTACTTC
length: 14
D: -
J: TRBJ2-7
V: TRBV4-2
size: -

CDR3: CASSERSRDQPQHF
DNA: TGTGCCAGCAGTGAAAGGTCTCGGGATCAGCCCCAGCATTTT
length: 14
D: -
J: TRBJ1-5
V: TRBV2
size: -

CDR3: CATTPGLQETQYF
DNA: TGTGCCACCACGCCGGGACTCCAAGAGACCCAGTACTTC
length: 13
D: -
J: TRBJ2-5
V: TRBV6-5
size: -

CDR3: CASSWGQPGFYGYTF
DNA: TGTGCCAGCAGCTGGGGACAGCCTGGGTTTTATGGCTACACCTTC
length: 15
D: TRBD1
J: TRBJ1-2
V: TRBV7-2
size: -

CDR3: CASSQDRQLAGVTGELFF
DNA: TGCGCCAGCAGCCAAGACCGCCAACTAGCGGGAGTGACCGGGGAGCTGTTTTTT
length: 18
D: TRBD2
J: TRBJ2-2
V: TRBV4-3
size: -

CDR3: CASSLSLAAPDTQYF
DNA: TGTGCCAGCAGTCTCTCTCTAGCGGCCCCAGATACGCAGTATTTT
length: 15
D: TRBD2
J: TRBJ2-3
V: TRBV3-1/TRBV3-2
size: -

CDR3: CSAGGQNPNSPLHF
DNA: TGCAGCGCCGGGGGACAGAACCCAAATTCACCCCTCCACTTT
length: 14
D: TRBD1
J: TRBJ1-6
V: TRBV29-1
size: -

CDR3: CASSTSTGTVEAFF
DNA: TGCGCCAGCAGCACCAGTACCGGGACAGTTGAAGCTTTCTTT
length: 14
D: TRBD1
J: TRBJ1-1
V: TRBV5-1
size: -

CDR3: CASSLGISNEQFF
DNA: TGTGCCAGCAGCTTAGGCATCAGCAATGAGCAGTTCTTC
length: 13
D: -
J: TRBJ2-1
V: TRBV11-2
size: -

CDR3: CASSEGGRAGVNSPLHF
DNA: TGTGCCAGCAGCGAAGGAGGCCGGGCTGGCGTTAATTCACCCCTCCACTTT
length: 17
D: -
J: TRBJ1-6
V: TRBV5-4
size: -

CDR3: CASSLSHGGASYNEQFF
DNA: TGTGCCAGCAGCTTATCCCACGGGGGGGCCTCCTACAATGAGCAGTTCTTC
length: 17
D: TRBD2
J: TRBJ2-1
V: TRBV7-6
size: few

CDR3: CASSFRQDDSPLHF
DNA: TGTGCCAGTAGTTTTCGACAGGACGACTCACCCCTCCACTTT
length: 14
D: -
J: TRBJ1-6
V: TRBV19
size: -

CDR3: CASSSGTGESEQYF
DNA: TGTGCCAGCAGTTCCGGGACAGGGGAATCCGAGCAGTACTTC
length: 14
D: TRBD1
J: TRBJ2-7
V: TRBV27
size: -

CDR3: CASSGQGSLSYGYTF
DNA: TGTGCCAGCAGTGGGCAGGGATCTTTAAGCTATGGCTACACCTTC
length: 15
D: -
J: TRBJ1-2
V: TRBV2
size: -

CDR3: CASTPVLSGANVLTF
DNA: TGTGCCAGCACCCCAGTCCTCTCTGGGGCCAACGTCCTGACTTTC
length: 15
D: -
J: TRBJ2-6
V: TRBV7-2
size: once

CDR3: CATSDSQGAYEQYF
DNA: TGTGCCACCTCCGATTCTCAGGGGGCTTACGAGCAGTACTTC
length: 14
D: TRBD1
J: TRBJ2-7
V: TRBV25-1
size: -

CDR3: CASGASGGYTF
DNA: TGTGCCTCTGGGGCATCCGGGGGCTACACCTTC
length: 11
D: -
J: TRBJ1-2
V: TRBV2
size: -

CDR3: CASSLYRGQDEQYF
DNA: TGTGCCAGCAGCTTATACAGGGGGCAGGACGAGCAGTACTTC
length: 14
D: TRBD1
J: TRBJ2-7
V: TRBV27
size: few

CDR3: CASSSGSPKDSPLHF
DNA: TGTGCCAGCAGTTCAGGTTCCCCCAAGGATTCACCCCTCCACTTT
length: 15
D: -
J: TRBJ1-6
V: TRBV28
size: few

CDR3: CASSFGPQDQPQHF
DNA: TGTGCCAGCAGCTTTGGCCCCCAGGATCAGCCCCAGCATTTT
length: 14
D: -
J: TRBJ1-5
V: TRBV9
size: few

CDR3: CASSPRTGELMNTEAFF
DNA: TGTGCCAGCAGTCCCAGGACAGGGGAACTCATGAACACTGAAGCTTTCTTT
length: 17
D: TRBD1
J: TRBJ1-1
V: TRBV27
size: -

CDR3: CASSGNRAPNSPLHF
DNA: TGTGCCAGCAGTGGGAACAGGGCGCCGAATTCACCCCTCCACTTT
length: 15
D: -
J: TRBJ1-6
V: TRBV28
size: few

CDR3: CASSLSGYGYTF
DNA: TGTGCCAGCAGTTTAAGCGGTTACGGCTACACCTTC
length: 12
D: -
J: TRBJ1-2
V: TRBV28
size: -

CDR3: CASSDLQDAGNTIYF
DNA: TGTGCCAGCTCGGACCTACAGGACGCTGGAAACACCATATATTTT
length: 15
D: -
J: TRBJ1-3
V: TRBV27
size: few

CDR3: CASSPDAQMNTEAFF
DNA: TGTGCCAGCTCACCAGATGCTCAGATGAACACTGAAGCTTTCTTT
length: 15
D: -
J: TRBJ1-1
V: TRBV18
size: -

CDR3: CASSQGTGGANIQYF
DNA: TGTGCCAGCAGCCAAGGGACAGGGGGCGCAAACATTCAGTACTTC
length: 15
D: TRBD1
J: TRBJ2-4
V: TRBV4-2
size: -

CDR3: CASTGGRKETQYF
DNA: TGTGCCAGCACCGGGGGACGGAAAGAGACCCAGTACTTC
length: 13
D: -
J: TRBJ2-5
V: TRBV6-5
size: -

CDR3: CASSLNTGGYGYTF
DNA: TGTGCCAGCAGCTTAAATACAGGCGGCTATGGCTACACCTTC
length: 14
D: -
J: TRBJ1-2
V: TRBV7-3
size: -

CDR3: CASSLSLDRVEGEQYF
DNA: TGTGCCAGCAGTCTTTCCCTCGACAGGGTCGAGGGCGAGCAGTACTTC
length: 16
D: TRBD1
J: TRBJ2-7
V: TRBV6-6
size: once

CDR3: CASSLEGIGANVLTF
DNA: TGTGCCAGCAGCTTAGAGGGAATCGGGGCCAACGTCCTGACTTTC
length: 15
D: -
J: TRBJ2-6
V: TRBV7-3
size: -

CDR3: CASSSGQGVSQPQHF
DNA: TGTGCCAGCAGCTCGGGACAGGGGGTAAGTCAGCCCCAGCATTTT
length: 15
D: TRBD1
J: TRBJ1-5
V: TRBV6-2/TRBV6-3
size: -

CDR3: CASSQSGYWAYGYTF
DNA: TGTGCCAGCAGCCAATCGGGGTATTGGGCCTATGGCTACACCTTC
length: 15
D: -
J: TRBJ1-2
V: TRBV14
size: -

CDR3: CASSELVGKGSNQPQHF
DNA: TGTGCCAGCAGTGAATTGGTGGGAAAGGGGAGCAATCAGCCCCAGCATTTT
length: 17
D: -
J: TRBJ1-5
V: TRBV6-1
size: -

CDR3: CASSRAPGQGHEQYF
DNA: TGTGCCAGCAGCCGAGCGCCGGGACAGGGACACGAGCAGTACTTC
length: 15
D: TRBD1
J: TRBJ2-7
V: TRBV7-8
size: -

CDR3: CASSPRRSGVETQYF
DNA: TGTGCCAGCAGCCCAAGGAGGAGCGGGGTGGAGACCCAGTACTTC
length: 15
D: TRBD2
J: TRBJ2-5
V: TRBV3-1/TRBV3-2
size: once

CDR3: CASSQTNTGELFF
DNA: TGTGCCAGCAGCCAGACGAACACCGGGGAGCTGTTTTTT
length: 13
D: -
J: TRBJ2-2
V: TRBV12-3/TRBV12-4
size: -

CDR3: CASSGGSTDTQYF
DNA: TGTGCCAGTAGCGGGGGAAGTACAGATACGCAGTATTTT
length: 13
D: TRBD2
J: TRBJ2-3
V: TRBV12-3/TRBV12-4
size: -

CDR3: CASSFLADYEQYF
DNA: TGTGCCAGCAGCTTCTTGGCGGACTACGAGCAGTACTTC
length: 13
D: -
J: TRBJ2-7
V: TRBV5-5
size: -

CDR3: CASSQGINYPLETQYF
DNA: TGTGCCAGCAGCCAAGGAATTAACTATCCTCTAGAGACCCAGTACTTC
length: 16
D: -
J: TRBJ2-5
V: TRBV14
size: -

CDR3: CASSNLGAPETQYF
DNA: TGTGCCAGCAGTAACCTAGGGGCGCCGGAGACCCAGTACTTC
length: 14
D: -
J: TRBJ2-5
V: TRBV27
size: -

CDR3: CATRGRGNYNSPLHF
DNA: TGTGCCACCCGGGGCAGGGGTAATTATAATTCACCCCTCCACTTT
length: 15
D: -
J: TRBJ1-6
V: TRBV2
size: once